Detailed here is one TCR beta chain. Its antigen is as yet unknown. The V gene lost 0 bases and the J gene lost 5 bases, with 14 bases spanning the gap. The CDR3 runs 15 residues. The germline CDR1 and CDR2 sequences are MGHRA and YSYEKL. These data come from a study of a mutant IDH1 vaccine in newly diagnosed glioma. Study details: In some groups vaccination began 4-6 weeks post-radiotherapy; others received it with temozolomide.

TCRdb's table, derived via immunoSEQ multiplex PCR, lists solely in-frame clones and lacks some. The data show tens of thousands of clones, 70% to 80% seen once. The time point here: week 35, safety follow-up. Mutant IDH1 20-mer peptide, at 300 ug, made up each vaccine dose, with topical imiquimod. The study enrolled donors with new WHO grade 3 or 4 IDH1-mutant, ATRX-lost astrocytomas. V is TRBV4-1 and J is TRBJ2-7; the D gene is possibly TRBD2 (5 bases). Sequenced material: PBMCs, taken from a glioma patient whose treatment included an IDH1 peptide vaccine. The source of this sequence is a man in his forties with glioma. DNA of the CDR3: TGCGCCAGCAGCCAAGATACCGGGGAAGAGGACGAGCAGTACTTC. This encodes CASSQDTGEEDEQYF.